The next 26 T cell receptor beta chains were all read from a single sample in a study of blood T cell repertoires in COVID-19. TCRdb's copy holds only in-frame clones and misses some; the assay was immunoSEQ multiplex PCR. The sample consists of 30,000 to 50,000 clones, roughly 85% of them appearing once. The sequencing input was peripheral blood. Receptor source: a human donor in a cohort sampled during active COVID-19.

This chain uses TRBV6-5 with TRBJ1-2, with 7 bases that match TRBD1. Losses at the gene ends were 1 base for V and 8 bases for J; bases not matched to a gene: 7. This CDR3 contains 14 residues. Germline V gene sequence: CDR1 MNHEY, CDR2 SVGAGI. CDR3 protein: CASSYLTGWEGYTF. The CDR3 bases are TGTGCCAGCAGTTACTTGACAGGGTGGGAAGGCTACACCTTC.

V is TRBV10-3 and J is TRBJ1-2, with 7 bases matching TRBD1. Unmatched junction bases numbered 7, after V lost 5 bases and J lost 4 bases. From germline, CDR1 is ENHRY and CDR2 SYGVKD. CDR3 length equals 14 residues. The CDR3 sequence: CAISPRTGGYGYTF. The CDR3, as DNA: TGTGCCATCAGTCCACGGACAGGCGGCTATGGCTACACCTTC.

The rearrangement links TRBV7-6 to TRBJ2-7; TRBD1 agrees at 9 bases. V lost 6 bases to trimming and J lost 5 bases; unmatched junction nucleotides: 11. Germline loops: CDR1 SGHVS, CDR2 FNYEAQ. CDR3 length: 15 amino acids. CDR3 region: CASRKGDREWHEQYF. The CDR3 DNA reads TGTGCCAGCAGGAAGGGGGACAGGGAATGGCACGAGCAGTACTTC.

CDR3 in DNA: TGCGCCAGCAGCTTGCAGGGATCTTCCACAGATACGCAGTATTTT. It is translated as CASSLQGSSTDTQYF. The chain recombines TRBV5-1 with TRBJ2-3, with a possible D match to TRBD1 (5 bases). This CDR3 comprises 15 residues. The V and J ends lost 1 base and 2 bases respectively, with 11 bases between them. Germline lookup yields CDR1 SGHRS and CDR2 YFSETQ.

The V and J genes are TRBV5-1 and TRBJ1-3; 7 bases align to TRBD1. Looked up from germline, CDR1 is SGHRS and CDR2 is YFSETQ. J was trimmed by 0 bases and V by 5 bases; bases with no gene match: 8. The CDR3 has 16 amino acids. CDR3 protein: CASSIGTDLSGNTIYF. The CDR3 coding sequence is TGCGCCAGCAGTATCGGGACAGACCTCTCTGGAAACACCATATATTTT.

With respect to this clone: No conserved phenylalanine or tryptophan ends this CDR3, so it is likely a read error. Because the CDR3's place on the DNA is in doubt, the DNA is left out and the CDR3 is given as listed by TCRdb. This chain links TRBV7-2 with TRBJ2-7; the DNA was not compared with TRBD2, the D call given in the table. The CDR3 has 13 residues if both end residues are counted. Germline V gives CDR1 SGHTA, CDR2 FQGNSA. CDR3: CASRTTSGGVISL.

The genes are TRBV11-1 and TRBJ2-5; 10 bases align to TRBD2. Germline V gives CDR1 SGHAT, CDR2 FQDESV (reference sequence). The V and J ends lost 5 bases and 7 bases, in that order; junction bases with no gene match: 7. The CDR3 consists of 14 residues. CDR3 coding DNA: TGTGCCAGCAGCACAGGACTAGCGGAGCCGACCCAGTACTTC. It encodes CASSTGLAEPTQYF.

This chain connects TRBV5-1 to TRBJ2-1; 15 bases are shared with TRBD2. V shed 4 bases and J 0 bases; nucleotides not matched to a gene: 8. The CDR3 is 19 amino acids. Germline CDR1 is SGHRS and CDR2 is YFSETQ. The CDR3 nucleotides are TGCGCCAGCAGCCCCCTGGGACTAGCGGGAGGACGCTCCTACAATGAGCAGTTCTTC. It codes for CASSPLGLAGGRSYNEQFF. Supplemented by reference TRBV5-1 and TRBJ2-1, the full variable domain reads KAGVTQTPRYLIKTRGQQVTLSCSPISGHRSVSWYQQTPGQGLQFLFEYFSETQRNKGNFPGRFSGRQFSNSRSEMNVSTLELGDSALYLCASSPLGLAGGRSYNEQFFGPGTRLTVL.

The V gene is TRBV5-5, the J gene TRBJ1-4, with 11 positions matching TRBD1. Germline V gene lookup returns CDR1 SGHKS and CDR2 YYEKEE (reference sequence). The junction had 10 bases not matched to a gene; V was cut back by 4 bases and J by 5 bases. This CDR3 is built from 17 residues. CDR3 nucleotide sequence: TGTGCCAGCAGCACCTGGACAGGGGGCGTAAAAAATGAAAAACTGTTTTTT. It is translated as CASSTWTGGVKNEKLFF. Using reference TRBV5-5 and TRBJ1-4 for the parts outside the CDR3, the full variable domain is DAGVTQSPTHLIKTRGQQVTLRCSPISGHKSVSWYQQVLGQGPQFIFQYYEKEERGRGNFPDRFSARQFPNYSSELNVNALLLGDSALYLCASSTWTGGVKNEKLFFGSGTQLSVL.

This clone was observed once. V and J are TRBV19 and TRBJ1-2; D is ambiguous. Per the germline V gene, CDR1 is LNHDA and CDR2 is SQIVND (reference sequence). V was pared by 5 bases and J by 4 bases, with 8 bases between. The CDR3 loop spans 12 amino acids. Here the CDR3 DNA reads TGTGCCAGTAGTGGAGTGAGCTATGGCTACACCTTC. Translated: CASSGVSYGYTF.

The J gene is TRBJ1-1, the V gene TRBV2; tentatively, D is TRBD1 (6 bases). Germline loops: CDR1 SNHLY, CDR2 FYNNEI. Trimming cost V 3 bases and J 9 bases, with 11 bases left between them. The CDR3 runs to 12 residues. Here the CDR3 DNA reads TGTGCCAGCAGTGACACGGGACATAAAGCTTTCTTT. Translation: CASSDTGHKAFF. Full variable domain (outside the CDR3, taken from reference TRBV2 and TRBJ1-1): EPEVTQTPSHQVTQMGQEVILRCVPISNHLYFYWYRQILGQKVEFLVSFYNNEISEKSEIFDDQFSVERPDGSNFTLKIRSTKLEDSAMYFCASSDTGHKAFFGQGTRLTVV.

V is TRBV12-3 or TRBV12-4 and J is TRBJ2-7, with D possibly matching TRBD2 (6 bases). Trimming shortened V by 2 bases and J by 9 bases, and 11 bases separated the two germline ends. The CDR3 loop spans 12 amino acids. CDR3 region: CASSLSGLVQYF. CDR3 sequence (DNA): TGTGCCAGCAGTTTAAGCGGGTTGGTGCAGTACTTC.

This rearrangement joins TRBV7-8 to TRBJ2-5, with D perhaps matching TRBD2 (7 bases). The CDR3 sequence is 16 residues long. Trimming stripped 5 bases from V and 4 bases from J, with 20 bases between. The germline gives CDR1 SGHVS, CDR2 FQNEAQ. CDR3 protein: CASSPIALGGRETQYF. CDR3 sequence (DNA): TGTGCCAGCAGCCCAATTGCTTTGGGGGGGCGAGAGACCCAGTACTTC.

The rearrangement links TRBV6-5 to TRBJ1-1; weak D call: TRBD1 (6 bases). The CDR3 covers 13 residues. Looked up from germline, CDR1 is MNHEY and CDR2 is SVGAGI. V lost 5 bases to trimming and J lost 1 base, with 8 bases between them. Here the CDR3 DNA reads TGTGCCAGCAGTCGACAGGAGAACACTGAAGCTTTCTTT. It specifies CASSRQENTEAFF.

This chain links TRBV6-4 with TRBJ2-1, with D unresolved. The V and J ends lost 0 bases and 0 bases respectively, with 15 bases between them. Germline V gene sequence: CDR1 MRHNA, CDR2 SNTAGT. The CDR3 contains 18 residues. The DNA for the CDR3 is TGTGCCAGCAGTGACTCGAAAACAGCCCAAAGCTCCTACAATGAGCAGTTCTTC. Its translation: CASSDSKTAQSSYNEQFF.

V and J are TRBV10-1 and TRBJ1-1, with 7 nucleotides matching TRBD1. The J segment lost 1 base and the V segment lost 10 bases, leaving 6 bases of the junction unmatched. In germline, CDR1 is WNHNN, CDR2 SYGVQD (reference sequence). The CDR3 spans 13 residues. Here the CDR3 reads CATSRDRNTEAFF. In nucleotides, the CDR3 is TGCGCCACCAGCCGGGACAGGAACACTGAAGCTTTCTTT.

This clone showed up just once. The chain has TRBV27 and TRBJ2-5, with 8 bases aligning to TRBD2. CDR3 length equals 18 residues. Trimming cost V 7 bases and J 0 bases; bases outside gene matches: 16. Germline V gene data show CDR1 as MNHEY and CDR2 as SMNVEV (reference sequence). The CDR3 sequence: CASKRSPGGPGYQETQYF. DNA for the CDR3: TGTGCCAGCAAGAGGTCTCCGGGAGGGCCCGGGTACCAAGAGACCCAGTACTTC.

This clone has more than one count but fewer than ten. The genes are TRBV15 and TRBJ1-1; D remains ambiguous. The CDR3 extends over 16 amino acids. Trimming stripped 1 base from V and 9 bases from J, with 21 bases between. Germline V CDR1 and CDR2: LNHNV, YYDKDF (reference sequence). The CDR3 DNA sequence: TGTGCCACCAGCAGAGGAAAGAGGGCCCCTCTCAAGAAAGCTTTCTTT. Encoded protein: CATSRGKRAPLKKAFF. The variable domain in full, completed from reference TRBV15 and TRBJ1-1, reads DAMVIQNPRYQVTQFGKPVTLSCSQTLNHNVMYWYQQKSSQAPKLLFHYYDKDFNNEADTPDNFQSRRPNTSFCFLDIRSPGLGDTAMYLCATSRGKRAPLKKAFFGQGTRLTVV.

This sequence joins TRBV29-1 and TRBJ1-2; D might be TRBD1 (5 bases). V lost 6 bases to trimming and J lost 7 bases, with 15 bases between them. The CDR3 sequence is 12 residues long. Germline V CDR1 and CDR2: SQVTM, ANQGSEA. CDR3 residues: CSVDGGVGGYTF. The CDR3 DNA sequence: TGCAGCGTGGATGGGGGGGTCGGTGGCTACACCTTC.

The chain links TRBV6-1 to TRBJ2-7, with TRBD1 as a possible D gene (6 bases). CDR3 size: 14 residues. Germline V gives CDR1 MNHNS, CDR2 SASEGT. Deletions cut 2 bases from V and 4 bases from J, with 12 bases between. CDR3 in DNA: TGTGCCAGCAGTGAATCAACAGGGCCTTACGAGCAGTACTTC. This encodes CASSESTGPYEQYF.

This sequence joins TRBV10-3 and TRBJ2-2; weak D call: TRBD1 (5 bases). Germline V CDR1 and CDR2: ENHRY, SYGVKD. Deletions cut 0 bases from V and 4 bases from J, with 15 bases between. The CDR3 runs to 17 residues. The CDR3 region is CAISESYQTGTTGELFF. The DNA of the CDR3 is TGTGCCATCAGTGAGTCTTATCAAACAGGAACCACCGGGGAGCTGTTTTTT.

The sample holds one count of this clone. The chain links TRBV29-1 to TRBJ2-2; maybe TRBD1 (6 bases). Germline assignment: CDR1 SQVTM and CDR2 ANQGSEA. The ends were cut back, 5 bases at V and 4 bases at J, with 14 bases in the middle. CDR3 length: 14 residues. CDR3 in amino acids: CSVRIQDSTGELFF. The CDR3 DNA reads as TGCAGCGTTAGAATCCAGGACAGCACCGGGGAGCTGTTTTTT.

The rearrangement joins TRBV3-1 (or the pseudogene TRBV3-2) to TRBJ2-1; 9 nucleotides agree with TRBD2. J lost 10 bases, V lost 3 bases, and 10 bases had no gene match. Germline lookup yields CDR1 LGHDT and CDR2 YNNKEL (reference sequence). The CDR3 totals 15 residues. This chain's CDR3 is CASSQGSGGISEQFF. DNA of the CDR3: TGTGCCAGCAGCCAGGGGAGCGGGGGGATATCGGAGCAGTTCTTC.

This chain links TRBV19 with TRBJ2-1, with 10 positions matching TRBD2. Trimming at V came to 6 bases and at J to 0 bases, leaving 2 bases not matched to a gene. CDR3 size: 15 residues. Germline CDR1 reads LNHDA; CDR2 reads SQIVND (reference sequence). The CDR3 sequence: CASSLAGGSYNEQFF. The CDR3 DNA follows: TGTGCCAGTAGCTTAGCGGGGGGCTCCTACAATGAGCAGTTCTTC. Supplemented by reference TRBV19 and TRBJ2-1, the full variable domain reads DGGITQSPKYLFRKEGQNVTLSCEQNLNHDAMYWYRQDPGQGLRLIYYSQIVNDFQKGDIAEGYSVSREKKESFPLTVTSAQKNPTAFYLCASSLAGGSYNEQFFGPGTRLTVL.

This chain links TRBV2 with TRBJ2-5; tentatively, D is TRBD1 (5 bases). The CDR3 contains 14 residues. Germline V lookup: CDR1 SNHLY, CDR2 FYNNEI. Trimming removed 6 bases at V and 5 bases at J, with 16 bases between. The chain's CDR3 is CASRVDSSRETQYF. DNA for the CDR3: TGTGCCAGCAGGGTCGACAGCTCCCGGGAGACCCAGTACTTC.

This clone was counted once. The J gene is TRBJ1-1, the V gene TRBV5-1; 10 positions match TRBD1. CDR1 SGHRS and CDR2 YFSETQ come from the germline V gene. V dropped 3 bases and J dropped 5; count of bases not matched to a gene: 4. There are 14 residues in the CDR3. The CDR3 sequence is CASSSTGGETEAFF. CDR3 bases: TGCGCCAGCAGCTCGACAGGGGGCGAGACTGAAGCTTTCTTT.